These 28 T cell receptor beta chains share one sample of origin, sequenced in a study of blood T cells in healthy people across ages. A second PCR of 7 to 11 cycles used a sample-barcoded 5' primer and a J-beta primer mix. TCRdb called the 5' RACE reads again in MiXCR, with one record for every CDR3 protein. There are 1.5 million to 2 million distinct CDR3 sequences in the sample; roughly a third occur only once, and approximately 10% lies in the top ten. Sequenced material: blood. These receptors all come from a woman younger than 45 in good health.

About this clonotype itself: This may come from a read error, since a much larger clone is one base off. The rearrangement uses TRBV7-2 and TRBJ2-1; no definite D call. Germline-derived CDR1 and CDR2 are SGHTA and FQGNSA. This CDR3 comprises 13 residues. CDR3 region: CVSSFRNPNEQFF. The CDR3 DNA reads as TGTGTCAGCAGCTTCCGAAATCCCAATGAGCAGTTCTTC.

This chain connects TRBV5-1 to TRBJ2-7; D might be TRBD1 (5 bases). V lost 0 bases, J lost 6 bases, and 16 bases lay in between. Germline CDR1 SGHRS, CDR2 YFSETQ. This CDR3 comprises 15 residues. The chain's CDR3 is CASSLDGAGLGEQYF. In DNA, the CDR3 is TGCGCCAGCAGCTTGGATGGGGCAGGCCTAGGCGAGCAGTACTTC.

This chain uses TRBV5-6 with TRBJ2-1; D could derive from TRBD1 or TRBD2 (5 bases each). Trimming took 4 bases from V and 5 from J, leaving 7 bases between them. The germline V gene has CDR1 SGHDT and CDR2 YYEEEE. The CDR3 length is 12 residues. CDR3 DNA sequence: TGTGCCAGCAGCGGGACCGACAATGAGCAGTTCTTC. Its protein product is CASSGTDNEQFF.

V gene TRBV6-1 combines with J gene TRBJ2-2; 10 nucleotides agree with TRBD2. Germline lookup yields CDR1 MNHNS and CDR2 SASEGT. This CDR3 spans 18 amino acids. With V trimmed by 5 bases and J by 5 bases, 14 bases remained unmatched. The CDR3 reads CASSLFSQREGSTGELFF. The CDR3 DNA reads as TGTGCCAGCAGTCTCTTCAGTCAGCGGGAGGGATCGACCGGGGAGCTGTTTTTT.

The J gene is TRBJ1-1, the V gene TRBV25-1, with D possibly matching TRBD1 (5 bases). V was clipped by 4 bases and J by 1 base, with 13 bases between them. The CDR3 sequence is 15 residues long. Germline V CDR1 and CDR2: MGHDK, SYGVNS. CDR3 DNA: TGTGCCAGCAGTGCCCCGGGACGACCGAACACTGAAGCTTTCTTT. Residues: CASSAPGRPNTEAFF.

The V call is TRBV29-1, the J call TRBJ1-1; possible D gene TRBD1, 5 bases. CDR3 size: 11 residues. Germline CDR1 SQVTM, CDR2 ANQGSEA. The germline V and J ends were trimmed by 7 bases and 6 bases, with 12 bases remaining between them. CDR3 sequence reads: CSADGGAEAFF. The CDR3 coding sequence is TGCAGCGCAGACGGGGGAGCTGAAGCTTTCTTT.

The chain combines TRBV12-3 or TRBV12-4 with TRBJ2-3, with D possibly being TRBD1 (6 bases). V was pared by 5 bases and J by 2 bases, with 17 bases between. CDR3 size: 16 residues. The CDR3 sequence is CASSGGPLPFTDTQYF. The DNA of the CDR3 is TGTGCCAGCAGTGGGGGCCCCCTACCCTTCACAGATACGCAGTATTTT.

V is TRBV20-1 and J is TRBJ1-4; TRBD1 agrees at 7 bases. The CDR3 sequence is 13 residues long. Germline loops: CDR1 DFQATT, CDR2 SNEGSKA (reference sequence). Unmatched junction bases numbered 10, after V lost 6 bases and J lost 9 bases. The CDR3 bases are TGCAGTGCCATCCTAGGACAGGAGAAAAAACTGTTTTTT. It translates to CSAILGQEKKLFF.

The chain employs TRBV3-1 and TRBJ2-1; D gene uncertain. Germline V gene sequence: CDR1 LGHDT, CDR2 YNNKEL (reference sequence). Deletions cut 3 bases from V and 6 bases from J, with 3 bases between. CDR3 length: 11 residues. The DNA for the CDR3 is TGTGCCAGCAGCCACATCAATGAGCAGTTCTTC. It specifies CASSHINEQFF.

The chain is built from TRBV2 and TRBJ2-2; perhaps TRBD2 as D (6 bases). Germline CDR1 and CDR2: SNHLY and FYNNEI. This CDR3 is 15 amino acids long. Trimming removed 4 bases from V and 3 bases from J, with 12 bases in between. The CDR3 coding sequence is TGTGCCAGCAGTGTAGGGACTCTGGACACCGGGGAGCTGTTTTTT. Translating it yields CASSVGTLDTGELFF. Looking up the rest from reference TRBV2 and TRBJ2-2 gives the full variable domain: EPEVTQTPSHQVTQMGQEVILRCVPISNHLYFYWYRQILGQKVEFLVSFYNNEISEKSEIFDDQFSVERPDGSNFTLKIRSTKLEDSAMYFCASSVGTLDTGELFFGEGSRLTVL.

The chain links TRBV7-2 to TRBJ2-5; no definite D call. The J call may be in error: the DNA end matches TRBJ2-7 better. CDR3 length: 15 residues. Germline-derived CDR1 and CDR2 are SGHTA and FQGNSA. CDR3: CASSPRPGPDYEQYF. CDR3 in DNA: TGTGCCAGCAGCCCCAGACCCGGGCCAGACTACGAGCAGTACTTC.

This clonotype was seen a few times. The gene calls are TRBV9 and TRBJ2-7, with 8 bases matching TRBD2. The germline V gene has CDR1 SGDLS and CDR2 YYNGEE. CDR3 length: 15 amino acids. Trimming took 3 bases from V and 0 from J; bases not matched to a gene: 5. As DNA, the CDR3 is TGTGCCAGCAGCGCGGCGGGGGGCAGCTCCTACGAGCAGTACTTC. Encoded protein: CASSAAGGSSYEQYF.

The chain uses TRBV27 and TRBJ2-7, with 8 positions matching TRBD1. Looked up from germline, CDR1 is MNHEY and CDR2 is SMNVEV (reference sequence). V dropped 5 bases and J dropped 6; count of bases not matched to a gene: 12. The CDR3 extends over 15 amino acids. The CDR3 reads CASSLGTGGLFEQYF. CDR3 nucleotides: TGTGCCAGCAGTCTCGGGACAGGCGGACTGTTCGAGCAGTACTTC.

This clonotype was observed once. This clone may be a read error of a much larger clone one base away. This rearrangement joins TRBV5-1 to TRBJ2-5; possibly TRBD1 for D (5 bases). V gave up 0 bases and J gave up 5 bases, with 14 bases separating them. This CDR3 is 15 amino acids long. Germline CDR1 SGHRS, CDR2 YFSETQ. CDR3 sequence reads: CASSLEGHKMETQYF. The CDR3 nucleotides read TGCGCCAGCAGCTTGGAAGGACATAAGATGGAGACCCAGTACTTC.

The rearrangement links TRBV29-1 to TRBJ2-1; D not certain. V was clipped by 3 bases and J by 6 bases, with 6 bases between them. The CDR3 has 11 amino acids. Per the germline V gene, CDR1 is SQVTM and CDR2 is ANQGSEA. The CDR3 DNA reads as TGCAGCGTTGACAGATGCAATGAGCAGTTCTTC. Residues: CSVDRCNEQFF.

The chain couples TRBV7-9 to TRBJ2-3; D might be TRBD2 (5 bases). Germline V gene lookup returns CDR1 SEHNR and CDR2 FQNEAQ (reference sequence). Trimming shortened V by 0 bases and J by 4 bases, and 8 bases separated the two germline ends. The CDR3 is 14 residues long. The CDR3: CASSLAQDSDTQYF. CDR3 nucleotides: TGTGCCAGCAGCTTAGCCCAGGACTCAGATACGCAGTATTTT.

The chain joins TRBV20-1 to TRBJ2-5; 14 positions agree with TRBD2. The germline V gene has CDR1 DFQATT and CDR2 SNEGSKA (reference sequence). The CDR3 is made up of 15 amino acids. Trimming cost V 0 bases and J 4 bases; bases outside gene matches: 1. This CDR3 is CSAREGTSGGETQYF. CDR3 DNA: TGCAGTGCTAGAGAAGGGACTAGCGGGGGAGAGACCCAGTACTTC.

The chain combines TRBV4-1 with TRBJ2-1; 13 bases align to TRBD2. CDR1 MGHRA and CDR2 YSYEKL come from the germline V gene. The length of the CDR3 is 14 residues. Trimming took 2 bases from V and 10 from J; bases not matched to a gene: 2. The CDR3 sequence: CASSQSGLAGEQFF. Written as DNA, the CDR3 is TGCGCCAGCAGCCAATCGGGACTAGCGGGAGAGCAGTTCTTC.

The chain carries TRBV20-1 and TRBJ2-1; no clear D gene. V was trimmed by 4 bases and J by 10 bases, leaving 11 bases between them. There are 11 residues in the CDR3. Per germline, CDR1 DFQATT and CDR2 SNEGSKA (reference sequence). For the CDR3, the DNA is TGCAGTGCTACCCGGGCCCGCGAGCAGTTCTTC. Translation gives CSATRAREQFF.

The chain employs TRBV20-1 and TRBJ1-2; 9 positions match TRBD1. The germline V gene has CDR1 DFQATT and CDR2 SNEGSKA (reference sequence). This CDR3 contains 14 residues. With V trimmed by 5 bases and J by 5 bases, 9 bases remained unmatched. CDR3 nucleotides: TGCAGTGCTGACCCGGGACAGGGTGTTTATGGCTACACCTTC. It specifies CSADPGQGVYGYTF.

This clonotype was observed a handful of times. The V call is TRBV4-1, the J call TRBJ2-2, with 12 bases that match TRBD2. J lost 7 bases, V lost 4 bases, and 4 bases had no gene match. Germline V CDR1 and CDR2: MGHRA, YSYEKL. This CDR3 is built from 15 residues. The CDR3 loop reads CASSRGLAGIGELFF. The CDR3 DNA is TGCGCCAGCAGCCGTGGACTAGCGGGGATCGGGGAGCTGTTTTTT.

The rearrangement joins TRBV27 to TRBJ1-5, with TRBD1 matching 7 bases. The germline V gene has CDR1 MNHEY and CDR2 SMNVEV (reference sequence). CDR3 length equals 15 residues. The V gene end was trimmed by 3 bases and the J gene end by 7 bases; junction bases not matched to a gene: 9. This chain's CDR3 is CASSLAGGLGQPQHF. DNA of the CDR3: TGTGCCAGCAGTTTGGCAGGGGGTCTTGGGCAGCCCCAGCATTTT.

This sequence joins TRBV11-2 and TRBJ2-5; D possibly corresponds to TRBD2 (7 bases). Trimming pared 7 bases from V and 1 base from J, leaving 13 bases between. The germline V gene encodes CDR1 SGHAT and CDR2 FQNNGV. This CDR3 spans 14 amino acids. CDR3 sequence: CASNPGGLQETQYF. The CDR3, as DNA: TGTGCCAGCAACCCGGGGGGCCTCCAAGAGACCCAGTACTTC. The complete variable domain, with remaining parts taken from reference TRBV11-2 and TRBJ2-5, reads EAGVAQSPRYKIIEKRQSVAFWCNPISGHATLYWYQQILGQGPKLLIQFQNNGVVDDSQLPKDRFSAERLKGVDSTLKIQPAKLEDSAVYLCASNPGGLQETQYFGPGTRLLVL.

The chain combines TRBV6-2 or TRBV6-3 with TRBJ2-7; D ambiguous. CDR1 and CDR2 (germline): MNHEY, SVGEGT. This CDR3 spans 12 amino acids. V dropped 0 bases and J dropped 1 base, with 1 base sitting between them. CDR3 sequence (DNA): TGTGCCAGCAGTTACTCGTCCTACGAGCAGTACGTC. This encodes CASSYSSYEQYV.

In DNA form, the CDR3 reads TGCAGTGCTAGAGGGACAGGGCATCCAGATACGCAGTATTTT. Translated: CSARGTGHPDTQYF. V usage is TRBV20-1 and J usage is TRBJ2-3; 8 bases are shared with TRBD1. V dropped 1 base and J dropped 4; count of bases not matched to a gene: 4. CDR1 is DFQATT and CDR2 is SNEGSKA in the germline V gene (reference sequence). The CDR3 consists of 14 residues.

V is TRBV20-1 and J is TRBJ2-7; no clear D gene. Trimming cost V 0 bases and J 0 bases, with 9 bases left between them. This CDR3 region has 14 residues. Per germline, CDR1 DFQATT and CDR2 SNEGSKA (reference sequence). The CDR3 reads CSARDRRLSYEQYF. Here the CDR3 DNA reads TGCAGTGCTAGAGATCGTCGGCTCTCCTACGAGCAGTACTTC.

This clonotype turned up a few times. This rearrangement joins TRBV9 to TRBJ2-5; 10 bases are a match to TRBD2. This CDR3 contains 15 residues. Germline CDR1 and CDR2: SGDLS and YYNGEE. After removal of 3 bases from V and 4 bases from J, the junction contained 6 bases not matched to a gene. CDR3 nucleotide sequence: TGTGCCAGCAGCGGAGTAGCGGGGGGTTCAGAGACCCAGTACTTC. It codes for CASSGVAGGSETQYF.

On this clonotype itself: One end of the junction varies from germline; a read error may be responsible. The gene calls are TRBV27 and TRBJ2-4; no clear D. The DNA end is more similar to TRBJ2-7, so the J call may be wrong. The CDR3 contains 14 residues. Germline V gene data show CDR1 as MNHEY and CDR2 as SMNVEV (reference sequence). CDR3 DNA sequence: TGTGCCAACAGTTTCGGCGACACCAGCTACGAGCAGTACTTC. Translation: CANSFGDTSYEQYF.